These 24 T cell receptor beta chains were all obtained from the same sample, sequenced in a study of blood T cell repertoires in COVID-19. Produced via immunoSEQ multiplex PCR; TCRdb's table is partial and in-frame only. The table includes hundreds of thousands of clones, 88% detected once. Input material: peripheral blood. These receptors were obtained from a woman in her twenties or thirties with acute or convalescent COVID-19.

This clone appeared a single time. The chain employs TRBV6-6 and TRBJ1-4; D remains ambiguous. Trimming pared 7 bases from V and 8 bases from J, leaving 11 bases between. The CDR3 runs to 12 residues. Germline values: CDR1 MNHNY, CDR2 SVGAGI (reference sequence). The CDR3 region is CASTLQQEKLFF. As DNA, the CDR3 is TGTGCCAGCACGCTACAGCAGGAAAAACTGTTTTTT.

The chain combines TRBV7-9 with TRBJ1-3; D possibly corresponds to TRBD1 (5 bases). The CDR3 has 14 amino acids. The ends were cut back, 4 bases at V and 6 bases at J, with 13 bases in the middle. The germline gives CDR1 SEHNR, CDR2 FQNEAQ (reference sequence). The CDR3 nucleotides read TGTGCCAGCAGCTCCGGGACTTACGAAAACACCATATATTTT. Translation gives CASSSGTYENTIYF.

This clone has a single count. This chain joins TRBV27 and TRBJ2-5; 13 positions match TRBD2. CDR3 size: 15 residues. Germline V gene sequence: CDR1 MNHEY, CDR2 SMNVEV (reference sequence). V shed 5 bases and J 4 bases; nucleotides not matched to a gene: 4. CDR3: CASSTRTSGRETQYF. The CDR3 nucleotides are TGTGCCAGCAGTACCCGGACTAGCGGGAGAGAGACCCAGTACTTC.

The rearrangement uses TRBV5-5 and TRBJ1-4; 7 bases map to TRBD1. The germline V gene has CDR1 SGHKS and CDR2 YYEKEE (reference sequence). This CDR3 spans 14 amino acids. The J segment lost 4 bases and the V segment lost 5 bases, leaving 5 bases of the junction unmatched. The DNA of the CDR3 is TGTGCCAGCAGGACCGGGACAGATAATGAAAAACTGTTTTTT. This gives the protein CASRTGTDNEKLFF.

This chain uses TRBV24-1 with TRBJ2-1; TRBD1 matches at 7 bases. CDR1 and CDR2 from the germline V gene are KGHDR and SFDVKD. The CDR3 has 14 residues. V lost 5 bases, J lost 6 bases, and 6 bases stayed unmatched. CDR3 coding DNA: TGTGCCACCAGTGTCAGCACAGGGGCCAATGAGCAGTTCTTC. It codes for CATSVSTGANEQFF.

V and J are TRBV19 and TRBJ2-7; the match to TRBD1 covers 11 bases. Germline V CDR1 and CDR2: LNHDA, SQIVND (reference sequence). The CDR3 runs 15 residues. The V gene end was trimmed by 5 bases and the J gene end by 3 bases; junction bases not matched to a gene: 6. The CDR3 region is CASSDWTGGLYEQYF. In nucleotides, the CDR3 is TGTGCCAGTAGTGATTGGACAGGGGGCCTCTACGAGCAGTACTTC.

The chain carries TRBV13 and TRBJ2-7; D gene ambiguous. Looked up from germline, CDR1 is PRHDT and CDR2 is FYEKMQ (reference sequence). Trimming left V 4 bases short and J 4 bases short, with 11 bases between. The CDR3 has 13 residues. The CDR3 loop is CASSSPPVYEQYF. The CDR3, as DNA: TGTGCCAGCAGCTCCCCCCCCGTTTACGAGCAGTACTTC. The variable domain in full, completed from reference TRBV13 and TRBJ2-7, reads AAGVIQSPRHLIKEKRETATLKCYPIPRHDTVYWYQQGPGQDPQFLISFYEKMQSDKGSIPDRFSAQQFSDYHSELNMSSLELGDSALYFCASSSPPVYEQYFGPGTRLTVT.

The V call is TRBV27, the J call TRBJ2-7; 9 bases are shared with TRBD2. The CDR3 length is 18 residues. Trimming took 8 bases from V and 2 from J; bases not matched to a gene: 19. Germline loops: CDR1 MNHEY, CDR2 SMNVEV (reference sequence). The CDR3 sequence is CASASGGRETSGPYEQYF. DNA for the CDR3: TGTGCCAGCGCTTCTGGGGGGCGGGAGACTAGCGGTCCCTACGAGCAGTACTTC.

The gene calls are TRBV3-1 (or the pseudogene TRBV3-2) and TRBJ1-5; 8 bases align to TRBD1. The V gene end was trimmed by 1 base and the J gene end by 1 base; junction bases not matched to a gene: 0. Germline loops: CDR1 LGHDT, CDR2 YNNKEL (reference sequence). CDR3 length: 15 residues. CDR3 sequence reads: CASSQGTGSNQPQHF. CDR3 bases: TGTGCCAGCAGCCAAGGGACAGGGAGCAATCAGCCCCAGCATTTT.

The CDR3 DNA is TGTGCCTGGAGTCGACTAGCGGGGACCACAGATACGCAGTATTTT. This codes for CAWSRLAGTTDTQYF. The genes are TRBV30 and TRBJ2-3; 11 bases fit TRBD2. The CDR3 has 15 residues. The V gene end was trimmed by 2 bases and the J gene end by 2 bases; junction bases not matched to a gene: 3. Germline-derived CDR1 and CDR2 are GTSNPN and SVGIG (reference sequence).

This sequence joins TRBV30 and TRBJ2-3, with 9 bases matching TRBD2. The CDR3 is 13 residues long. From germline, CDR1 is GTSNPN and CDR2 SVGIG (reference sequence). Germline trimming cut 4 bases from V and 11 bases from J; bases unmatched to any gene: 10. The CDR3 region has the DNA TGTGCCTGGACGCCCCTTAGCGGGAGTCGGCAGTATTTT. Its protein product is CAWTPLSGSRQYF.

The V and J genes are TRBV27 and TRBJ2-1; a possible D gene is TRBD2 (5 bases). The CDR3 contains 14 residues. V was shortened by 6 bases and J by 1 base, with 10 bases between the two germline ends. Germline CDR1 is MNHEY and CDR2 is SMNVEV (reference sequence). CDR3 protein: CASSSGGSYNEQFF. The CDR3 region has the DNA TGTGCCAGCAGCTCCGGAGGTTCCTACAATGAGCAGTTCTTC.

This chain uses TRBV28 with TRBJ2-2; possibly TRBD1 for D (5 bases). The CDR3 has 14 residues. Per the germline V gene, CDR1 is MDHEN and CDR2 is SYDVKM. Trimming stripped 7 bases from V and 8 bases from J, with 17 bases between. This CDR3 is CASTLRGSYGELFF. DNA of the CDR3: TGTGCCAGCACTCTAAGGGGTAGCTATGGGGAGCTGTTTTTT.

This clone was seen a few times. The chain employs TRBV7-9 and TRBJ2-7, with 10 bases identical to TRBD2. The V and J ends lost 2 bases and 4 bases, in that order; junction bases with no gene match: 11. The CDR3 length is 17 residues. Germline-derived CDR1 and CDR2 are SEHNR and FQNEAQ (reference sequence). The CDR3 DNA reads TGTGCCAGCAGCTTATTCGGTTCTAGCGGGAGTCTATACGAGCAGTACTTC. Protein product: CASSLFGSSGSLYEQYF.

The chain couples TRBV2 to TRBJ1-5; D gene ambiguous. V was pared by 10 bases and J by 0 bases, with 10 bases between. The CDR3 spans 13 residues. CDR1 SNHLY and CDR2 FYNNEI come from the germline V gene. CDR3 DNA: TGTGCCACCACGGGGTATAGCAATCAGCCCCAGCATTTT. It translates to CATTGYSNQPQHF. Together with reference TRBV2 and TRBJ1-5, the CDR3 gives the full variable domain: EPEVTQTPSHQVTQMGQEVILRCVPISNHLYFYWYRQILGQKVEFLVSFYNNEISEKSEIFDDQFSVERPDGSNFTLKIRSTKLEDSAMYFCATTGYSNQPQHFGDGTRLSIL.

This CDR3 is CASSLAPTVRQPQHF. The DNA of the CDR3 is TGTGCCAGCAGCTTAGCCCCAACCGTTCGGCAGCCCCAGCATTTT. V is TRBV7-2 and J is TRBJ1-5; no clear D. The V and J ends lost 0 bases and 7 bases respectively, with 13 bases between them. Per the germline V gene, CDR1 is SGHTA and CDR2 is FQGNSA. The CDR3 consists of 15 residues.

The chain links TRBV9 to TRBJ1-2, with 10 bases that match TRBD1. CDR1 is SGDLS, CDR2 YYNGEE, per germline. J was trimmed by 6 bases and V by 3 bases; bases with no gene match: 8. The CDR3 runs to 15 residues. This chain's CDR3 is CASSAPGGQGNGYTF. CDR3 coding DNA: TGTGCCAGCAGCGCCCCGGGGGGACAGGGGAATGGCTACACCTTC.

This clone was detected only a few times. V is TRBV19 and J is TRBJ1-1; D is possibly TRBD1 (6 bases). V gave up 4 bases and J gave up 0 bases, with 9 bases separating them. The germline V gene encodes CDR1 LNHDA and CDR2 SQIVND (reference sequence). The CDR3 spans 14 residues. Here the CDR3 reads CASSSTGMNTEAFF. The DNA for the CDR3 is TGTGCCAGTAGTAGTACAGGGATGAACACTGAAGCTTTCTTT.

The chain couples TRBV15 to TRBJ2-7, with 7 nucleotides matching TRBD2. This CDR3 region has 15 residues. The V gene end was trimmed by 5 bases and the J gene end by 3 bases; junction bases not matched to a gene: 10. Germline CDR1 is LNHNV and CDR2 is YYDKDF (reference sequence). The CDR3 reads CATSHPPSGNYEQYF. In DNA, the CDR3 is TGTGCCACCAGCCACCCCCCTAGCGGAAACTACGAGCAGTACTTC.

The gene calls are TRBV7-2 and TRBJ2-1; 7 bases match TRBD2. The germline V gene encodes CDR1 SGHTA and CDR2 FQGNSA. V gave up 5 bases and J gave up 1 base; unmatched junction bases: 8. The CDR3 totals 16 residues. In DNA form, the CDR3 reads TGTGCCAGCAGCCCCGCTAGCGGAGTTTCCTACAATGAGCAGTTCTTC. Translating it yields CASSPASGVSYNEQFF.

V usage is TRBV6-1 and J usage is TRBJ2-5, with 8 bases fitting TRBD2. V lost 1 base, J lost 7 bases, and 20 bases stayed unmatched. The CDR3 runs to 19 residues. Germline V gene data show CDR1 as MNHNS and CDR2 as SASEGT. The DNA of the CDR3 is TGTGCCAGCAGTGAAGAGGTTGGGCGACTAAGCGGGGGACTCGGGACCCAGTACTTC. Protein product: CASSEEVGRLSGGLGTQYF.

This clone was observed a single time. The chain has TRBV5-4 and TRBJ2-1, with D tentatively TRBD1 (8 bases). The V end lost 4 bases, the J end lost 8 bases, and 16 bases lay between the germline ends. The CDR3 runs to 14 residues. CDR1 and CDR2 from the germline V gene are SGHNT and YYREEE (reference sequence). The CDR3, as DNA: TGTGCCAGCAGCACACAAACAGGGGGGGATGAGCAGTTCTTC. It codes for CASSTQTGGDEQFF. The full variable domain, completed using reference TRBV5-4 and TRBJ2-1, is ETGVTQSPTHLIKTRGQQVTLRCSSQSGHNTVSWYQQALGQGPQFIFQYYREEENGRGNFPPRFSGLQFPNYSSELNVNALELDDSALYLCASSTQTGGDEQFFGPGTRLTVL.

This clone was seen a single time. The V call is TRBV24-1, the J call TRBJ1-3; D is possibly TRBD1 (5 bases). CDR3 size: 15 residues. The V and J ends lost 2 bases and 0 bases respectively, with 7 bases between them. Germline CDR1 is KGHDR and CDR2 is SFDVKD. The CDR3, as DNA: TGTGCCACCAGTGATTCGGGACTCTCTGGAAACACCATATATTTT. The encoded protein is CATSDSGLSGNTIYF.

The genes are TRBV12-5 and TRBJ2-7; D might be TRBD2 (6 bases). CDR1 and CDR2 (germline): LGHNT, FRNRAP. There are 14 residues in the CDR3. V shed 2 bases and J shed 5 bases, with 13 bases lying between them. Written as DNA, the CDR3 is TGTGCTAGTGGTTTGCCGGGACTCCCGGACGAGCAGTACTTC. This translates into CASGLPGLPDEQYF.